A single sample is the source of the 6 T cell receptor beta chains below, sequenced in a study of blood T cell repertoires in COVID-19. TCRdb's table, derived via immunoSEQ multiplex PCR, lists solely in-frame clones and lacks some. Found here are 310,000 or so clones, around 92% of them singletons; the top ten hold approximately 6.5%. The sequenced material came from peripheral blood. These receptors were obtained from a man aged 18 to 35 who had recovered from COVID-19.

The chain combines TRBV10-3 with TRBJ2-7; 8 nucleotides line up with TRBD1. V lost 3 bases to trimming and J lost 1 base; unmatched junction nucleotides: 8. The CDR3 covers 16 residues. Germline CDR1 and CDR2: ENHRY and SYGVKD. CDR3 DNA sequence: TGTGCCATCAGTGAATCGTTAGGGACAGGATCCTACGAGCAGTACTTC. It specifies CAISESLGTGSYEQYF.

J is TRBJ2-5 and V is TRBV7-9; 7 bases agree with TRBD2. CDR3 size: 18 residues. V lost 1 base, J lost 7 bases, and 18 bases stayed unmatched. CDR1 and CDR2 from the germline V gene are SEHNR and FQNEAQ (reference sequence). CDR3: CASSLVSPAPRGGVTQYF. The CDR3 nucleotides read TGTGCCAGCAGCTTAGTTAGCCCGGCTCCTAGGGGAGGGGTGACCCAGTACTTC.

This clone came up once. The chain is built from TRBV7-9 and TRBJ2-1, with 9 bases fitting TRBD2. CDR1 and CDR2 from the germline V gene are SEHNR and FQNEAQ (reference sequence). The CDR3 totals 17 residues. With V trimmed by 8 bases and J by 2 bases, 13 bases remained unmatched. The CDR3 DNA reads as TGTGCCAGCTCCTTAGGGGCTAGCGGGGCGGCCTACAATGAGCAGTTCTTC. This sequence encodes CASSLGASGAAYNEQFF.

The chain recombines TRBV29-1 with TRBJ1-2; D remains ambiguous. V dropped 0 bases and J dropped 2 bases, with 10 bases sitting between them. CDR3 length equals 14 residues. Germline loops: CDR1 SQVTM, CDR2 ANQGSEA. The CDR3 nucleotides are TGCAGCGTTGAAGAAACGGGAGTAAACTATGGCTACACCTTC. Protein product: CSVEETGVNYGYTF.

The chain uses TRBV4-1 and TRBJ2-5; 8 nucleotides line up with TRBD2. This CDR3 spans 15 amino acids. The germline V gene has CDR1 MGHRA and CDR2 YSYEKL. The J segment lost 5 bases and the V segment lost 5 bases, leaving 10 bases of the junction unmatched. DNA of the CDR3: TGCGCCAGCAGCTTACCGGGACTAGTGGGGGAGACCCAGTACTTC. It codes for CASSLPGLVGETQYF.

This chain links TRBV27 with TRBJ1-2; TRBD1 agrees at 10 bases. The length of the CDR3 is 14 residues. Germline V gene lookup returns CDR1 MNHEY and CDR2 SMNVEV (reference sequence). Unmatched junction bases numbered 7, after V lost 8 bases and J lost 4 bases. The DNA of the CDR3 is TGTGCCAGCCGCGACAGGGGGCAGGGCTATGGCTACACCTTC. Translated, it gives CASRDRGQGYGYTF.